This entry lists 7 T cell receptor beta chains sequenced from one sample in a study of T cells in tuberculosis. Only in-frame clones appear in the TCRdb table, and some are missing; sequencing was by immunoSEQ multiplex PCR. The table shows 40,000 to 45,000 clones, with about 95% occurring only once. The sample taken for sequencing was PBMCs. All receptors derive from a donor aged 10 to 29 with latent tuberculosis or without tuberculosis infection.

The chain couples TRBV10-1 to TRBJ2-7; D might be TRBD2 (5 bases). From germline, CDR1 is WNHNN and CDR2 SYGVQD (reference sequence). The V gene lost 3 bases and the J gene lost 2 bases, with 23 bases spanning the gap. This CDR3 is 18 amino acids long. CDR3 loop: CASSEGLLRGITTYEQYF. The CDR3 DNA reads as TGCGCCAGCAGTGAAGGCCTCCTACGAGGGATTACCACCTACGAGCAGTACTTC.

The chain is built from TRBV29-1 and TRBJ2-1; possibly TRBD2 for D (5 bases). Germline CDR1 SQVTM, CDR2 ANQGSEA. The CDR3 has 12 amino acids. Deletions cut 2 bases from V and 9 bases from J, with 11 bases between. DNA for the CDR3: TGCAGCGTTGAACGGGGTCATGGTGAGCAGTTCTTC. Translating gives CSVERGHGEQFF.

The V call is TRBV29-1, the J call TRBJ1-2; no reliable D call. V dropped 0 bases and J dropped 4 bases, with 12 bases sitting between them. The V gene's germline CDR1 is SQVTM and CDR2 ANQGSEA. This CDR3 spans 14 amino acids. The CDR3: CSVEDLDSLYGYTF. The DNA for the CDR3 is TGCAGCGTTGAAGATCTGGACTCCCTCTATGGCTACACCTTC.

The chain is built from TRBV11-2 and TRBJ2-1; 15 bases line up with TRBD2. J lost 12 bases, V lost 1 base, and 4 bases had no gene match. The CDR3 sequence is 15 residues long. Germline V lookup: CDR1 SGHAT, CDR2 FQNNGV. The CDR3 spells CASSLGGLAGGGQFF. CDR3 DNA sequence: TGTGCCAGCAGCTTAGGGGGACTAGCGGGAGGAGGGCAGTTCTTC.

The genes are TRBV28 and TRBJ1-1; D unclear. This CDR3 comprises 11 residues. Germline V gives CDR1 MDHEN, CDR2 SYDVKM. The germline V and J ends were trimmed by 6 bases and 6 bases, with 8 bases remaining between them. CDR3: CASSLAAEAFF. In DNA form, the CDR3 reads TGTGCCAGCAGCCTAGCGGCTGAAGCTTTCTTT. Combining the CDR3 with reference TRBV28 and TRBJ1-1 gives the whole variable domain DVKVTQSSRYLVKRTGEKVFLECVQDMDHENMFWYRQDPGLGLRLIYFSYDVKMKEKGDIPEGYSVSREKKERFSLILESASTNQTSMYLCASSLAAEAFFGQGTRLTVV.

The chain employs TRBV5-1 and TRBJ1-2, with D possibly being TRBD1 (6 bases). This CDR3 has 15 residues. The V gene lost 7 bases and the J gene lost 4 bases, with 20 bases spanning the gap. Germline V gene data show CDR1 as SGHRS and CDR2 as YFSETQ. The CDR3 DNA follows: TGCGCCAGCGGACAAACAGGGACGGAATCCTATGGCTACACCTTC. As protein: CASGQTGTESYGYTF.

The rearrangement joins TRBV11-2 to TRBJ1-4; maybe TRBD1 (5 bases). There are 14 residues in the CDR3. Trimming removed 0 bases at V and 7 bases at J, with 9 bases between. Germline CDR1 is SGHAT and CDR2 is FQNNGV. CDR3: CASSLDRVSEKLFF. The CDR3 DNA is TGTGCCAGCAGCTTAGACAGGGTCAGTGAAAAACTGTTTTTT.